The clone carrying this T cell receptor (beta chain) was detected ten times or more. The V and J ends lost 5 bases and 6 bases respectively, with 20 bases between them. Germline V gives CDR1 SGHAT, CDR2 FQNNGV. The CDR3 runs 16 residues. This entry comes from a study of T cells in Graves' hyperthyroidism and ophthalmopathy. Amplification targeted TCR beta CDR3 regions from RNA transcripts. HTBI primers were employed in a first-round RT-PCR of the TCR CDR3. Via MiXCR, TCRdb re-called the multiplex PCR reads, giving one row per CDR3 protein. The data hold under 350,000 distinct CDR3 sequences, with around a sixth observed a single time.

Sequencing was performed on blood. The chain carries TRBV11-2 and TRBJ2-1; possible D gene TRBD1, 7 bases. The clonotype was recovered from a woman between 45 and 65 years old with Graves' hyperthyroidism. CDR3 in amino acids: CASSPAGGNFPNEQFF. DNA for the CDR3: TGTGCCAGCAGCCCAGCAGGGGGGAATTTTCCCAATGAGCAGTTCTTC.